This TCR beta chain was sequenced in a study of T cells after yellow fever vaccination. Study overall: Preparation used SMART-Seq v4 Ultra Low Input for the low-cell-number fractions. Overall study results and limits: The booster response re-showed most primary clones: around 95% CD4, approximately 85% CD8.

5'RACE template switching added a universal primer site and UMIs to TCR cDNA. MiXCR was run by TCRdb on the 5' RACE reads, yielding one entry per CDR3 protein. The table shows just under 600,000 distinct CDR3 sequences, with 13% occurring only once. This clonotype was counted between two and nine times. Antigen unknown. CDR3 size: 14 residues. Trimming shortened V by 3 bases and J by 2 bases, and 14 bases separated the two germline ends. The V gene's germline CDR1 is DFQATT and CDR2 SNEGSKA (reference sequence). The receptor's source is a young man who received the YFV17D yellow fever vaccine. Sequenced material: PBMCs, taken on the day of the yellow fever booster vaccination. This chain links TRBV20-1 with TRBJ2-7; D ambiguous. The CDR3 bases are TGCAGTGCTAGCCCAGCCCCTTCAACCTACGAGCAGTACTTC. Protein product: CSASPAPSTYEQYF.